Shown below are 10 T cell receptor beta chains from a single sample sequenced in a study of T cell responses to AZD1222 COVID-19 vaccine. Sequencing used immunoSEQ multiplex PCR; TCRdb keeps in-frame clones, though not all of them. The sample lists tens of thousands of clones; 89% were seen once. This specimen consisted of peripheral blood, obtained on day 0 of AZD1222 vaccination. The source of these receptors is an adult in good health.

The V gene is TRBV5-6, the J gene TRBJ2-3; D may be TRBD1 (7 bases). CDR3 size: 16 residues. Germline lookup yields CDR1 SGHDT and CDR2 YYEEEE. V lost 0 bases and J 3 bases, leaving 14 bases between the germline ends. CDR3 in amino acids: CASSLGPGGRTDTQYF. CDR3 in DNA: TGTGCCAGCAGCTTGGGGCCAGGGGGGAGGACAGATACGCAGTATTTT.

CDR3 coding DNA: TGTGCCAGCTCACCAAGGACAGGGATGGAAAACGAGCAGTACTTC. Translation gives CASSPRTGMENEQYF. The chain links TRBV18 to TRBJ2-7; TRBD1 matches 8 bases. Germline loops: CDR1 KGHSH, CDR2 LQKENI. V trimming: 2 bases; J trimming: 5 bases; junction bases outside the gene matches: 8. This CDR3 spans 15 amino acids.

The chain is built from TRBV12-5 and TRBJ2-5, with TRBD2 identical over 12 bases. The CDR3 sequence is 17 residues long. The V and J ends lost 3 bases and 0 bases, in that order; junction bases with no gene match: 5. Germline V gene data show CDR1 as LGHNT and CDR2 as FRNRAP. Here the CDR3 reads CASGFGLAGLYQETQYF. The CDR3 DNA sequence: TGTGCTAGTGGTTTTGGACTAGCGGGGTTGTACCAAGAGACCCAGTACTTC.

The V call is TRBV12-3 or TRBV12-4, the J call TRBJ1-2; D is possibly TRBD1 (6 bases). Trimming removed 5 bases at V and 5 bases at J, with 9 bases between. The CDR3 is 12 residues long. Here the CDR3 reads CASSKDRYGYTF. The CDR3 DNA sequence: TGTGCCAGCAGTAAGGACAGATATGGCTACACCTTC.

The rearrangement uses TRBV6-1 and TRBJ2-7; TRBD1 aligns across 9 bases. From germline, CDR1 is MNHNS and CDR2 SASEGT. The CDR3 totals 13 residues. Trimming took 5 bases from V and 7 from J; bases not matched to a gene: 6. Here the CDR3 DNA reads TGTGCCAGCAGTTGGGACAGGGCGAGGGAGCAGTACTTC. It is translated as CASSWDRAREQYF.

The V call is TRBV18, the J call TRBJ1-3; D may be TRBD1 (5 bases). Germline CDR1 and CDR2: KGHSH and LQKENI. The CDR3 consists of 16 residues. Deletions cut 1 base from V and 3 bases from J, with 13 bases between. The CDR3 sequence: CASSPRTGASGNTIYF. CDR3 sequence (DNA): TGTGCCAGCTCACCACGGACCGGGGCGAGTGGAAACACCATATATTTT.

CDR3 coding DNA: TGTGCCAGCAGTTACGGGTGGAACACTGAAGCTTTCTTT. It encodes CASSYGWNTEAFF. The genes are TRBV6-5 and TRBJ1-1, with D unclear. The CDR3 consists of 13 residues. CDR1 and CDR2 (germline): MNHEY, SVGAGI. The V and J ends lost 2 bases and 1 base respectively, with 5 bases between them.

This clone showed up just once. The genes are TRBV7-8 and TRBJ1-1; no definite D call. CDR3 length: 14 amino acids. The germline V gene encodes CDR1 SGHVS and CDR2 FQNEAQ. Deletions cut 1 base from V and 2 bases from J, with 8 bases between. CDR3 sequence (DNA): TGTGCCAGCAGCTTAGTAGCCTCAAACACTGAAGCTTTCTTT. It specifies CASSLVASNTEAFF. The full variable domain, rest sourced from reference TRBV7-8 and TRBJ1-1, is GAGVSQSPRYKVAKRGQDVALRCDPISGHVSLFWYQQALGQGPEFLTYFQNEAQLDKSGLPSDRFFAERPEGSVSTLKIQRTQQEDSAVYLCASSLVASNTEAFFGQGTRLTVV.

Here the CDR3 reads CASSPRNVGQGSYEQYF. CDR3 DNA: TGTGCCAGCTCACCACGGAATGTAGGACAGGGGTCCTACGAGCAGTACTTC. The chain uses TRBV18 and TRBJ2-7; 9 positions match TRBD1. The V segment lost 1 base and the J segment 1 base; nucleotides outside the gene matches: 8. Germline lookup yields CDR1 KGHSH and CDR2 LQKENI. The CDR3 runs 17 residues.

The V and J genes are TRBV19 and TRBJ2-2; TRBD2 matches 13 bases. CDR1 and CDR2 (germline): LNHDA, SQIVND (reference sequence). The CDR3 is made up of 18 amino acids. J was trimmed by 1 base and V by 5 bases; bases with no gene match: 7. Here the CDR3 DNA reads TGTGCCAGTAGTTCCCGACTAGCGGGAGGTCGGAACACCGGGGAGCTGTTTTTT. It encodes CASSSRLAGGRNTGELFF. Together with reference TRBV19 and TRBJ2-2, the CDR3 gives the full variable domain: DGGITQSPKYLFRKEGQNVTLSCEQNLNHDAMYWYRQDPGQGLRLIYYSQIVNDFQKGDIAEGYSVSREKKESFPLTVTSAQKNPTAFYLCASSSRLAGGRNTGELFFGEGSRLTVL.